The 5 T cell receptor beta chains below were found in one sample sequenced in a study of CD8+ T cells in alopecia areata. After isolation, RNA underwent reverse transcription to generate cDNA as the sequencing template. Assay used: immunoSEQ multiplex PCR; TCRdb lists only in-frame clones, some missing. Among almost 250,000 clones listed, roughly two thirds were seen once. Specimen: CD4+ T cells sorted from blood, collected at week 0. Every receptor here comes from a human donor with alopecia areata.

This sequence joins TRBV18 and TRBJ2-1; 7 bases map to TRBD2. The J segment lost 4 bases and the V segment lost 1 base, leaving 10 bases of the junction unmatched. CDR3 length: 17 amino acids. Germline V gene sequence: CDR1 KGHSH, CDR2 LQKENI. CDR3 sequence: CASSPLHPKRDYNEQFF. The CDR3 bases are TGTGCCAGCTCACCACTCCACCCCAAGCGGGATTACAATGAGCAGTTCTTC.

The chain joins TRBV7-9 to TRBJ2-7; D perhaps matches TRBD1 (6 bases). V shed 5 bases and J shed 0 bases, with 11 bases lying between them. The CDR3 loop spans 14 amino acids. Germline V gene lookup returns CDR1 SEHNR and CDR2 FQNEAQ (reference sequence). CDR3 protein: CASSPQGISYEQYF. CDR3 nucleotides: TGTGCCAGCAGCCCCCAGGGGATCTCCTACGAGCAGTACTTC.

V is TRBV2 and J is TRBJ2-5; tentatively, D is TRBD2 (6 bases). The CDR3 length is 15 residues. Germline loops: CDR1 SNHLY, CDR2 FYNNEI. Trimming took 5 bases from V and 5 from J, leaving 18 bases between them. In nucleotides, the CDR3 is TGTGCCAGCAGTTATACCCCCAGGGCGGGGGAGACCCAGTACTTC. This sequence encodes CASSYTPRAGETQYF.

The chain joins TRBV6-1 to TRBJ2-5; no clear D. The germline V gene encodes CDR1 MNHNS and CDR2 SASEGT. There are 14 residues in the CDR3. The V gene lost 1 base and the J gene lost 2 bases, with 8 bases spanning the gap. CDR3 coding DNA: TGTGCCAGCAGTGAAGGACTGGGGCAAGAGACCCAGTACTTC. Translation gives CASSEGLGQETQYF.

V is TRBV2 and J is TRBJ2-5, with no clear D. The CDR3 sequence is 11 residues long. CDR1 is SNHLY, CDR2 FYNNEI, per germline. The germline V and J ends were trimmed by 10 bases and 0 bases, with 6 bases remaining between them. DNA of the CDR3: TGTGCCACCAAGTACCAAGAGACCCAGTACTTC. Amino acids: CATKYQETQYF.